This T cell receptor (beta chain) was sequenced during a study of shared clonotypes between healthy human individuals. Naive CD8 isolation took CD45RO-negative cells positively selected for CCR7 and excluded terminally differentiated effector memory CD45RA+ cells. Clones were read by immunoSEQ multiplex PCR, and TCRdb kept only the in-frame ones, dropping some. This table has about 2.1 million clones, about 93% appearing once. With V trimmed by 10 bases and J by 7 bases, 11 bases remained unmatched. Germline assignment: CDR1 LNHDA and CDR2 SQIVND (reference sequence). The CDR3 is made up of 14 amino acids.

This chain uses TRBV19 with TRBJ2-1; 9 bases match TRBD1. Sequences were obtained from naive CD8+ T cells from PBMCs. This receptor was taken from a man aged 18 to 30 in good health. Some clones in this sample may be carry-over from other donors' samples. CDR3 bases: TGTGCCACTTGGGGGACAGGGAAAGGGAATGAGCAGTTCTTC. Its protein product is CATWGTGKGNEQFF.